The sequence of this T cell receptor beta chain was determined in a study of T cell repertoires in cytomegalovirus infection. Whole-study context: The study used recently identified HLA-C-restricted and well-studied HLA-B-restricted CMV epitopes.

As to this clonotype: Its antigen is not known.

TCRdb reanalysed the reads using MiXCR and keeps one entry per CDR3 protein. The sample gives about 920,000 distinct CDR3 sequences, 31% of which show up once; over 13% is in the top ten. Study-wide findings and caveats: Dominant in the ex vivo response were TCR beta clonotypes restricted by HLA-C and specific for CMV. Carriage of CMV together with the relevant HLA was identifiable through cumulative public TCR beta family frequency.

This CDR3 is built from 15 residues. V lost 1 base and J 1 base, leaving 11 bases between the germline ends. The germline V gene has CDR1 SGHDN and CDR2 FVKESK. This specimen consisted of cultured CD8+ T cells from PBMCs, obtained from culture after CMV antigen stimulation. The source is a human donor in good health (CMV status not recorded). Some clones in this sample may be carry-over from other donors' samples. The chain links TRBV14 to TRBJ2-7; D possibly matches TRBD1 or TRBD2 (5 bases each). CDR3 coding DNA: TGTGCCAGCAGCCAAGTAATGGGGGAGTCCTACGAGCAGTACTTC. This encodes CASSQVMGESYEQYF.